These T cell receptor beta chains were read from a single sample in a study of kidney transplant recipient with SARS-CoV-2 infection. Via MiXCR, TCRdb re-called the reads, giving one row per CDR3 protein. The table lists under 250,000 distinct CDR3 sequences, about 28% of them singletons. The material was a blood sample, obtained at baseline and on approximately day 120 from a kidney transplant recipient. The receptors stem from a male patient in his 30s who had COVID-19 and was a kidney transplant recipient. Some T cells may have come from the graft donor. CDR3s include the opening cysteine and the closing phenylalanine or tryptophan. D genes are given only for firm matches. Clone size, where shown, is once, few, many, or a class for clones that have expanded.

D	V	size	J	DNA	CDR3
NA	TRBV9	many	TRBJ1-2	TGTGCCAGCAGCACGGACAGCCCTAACTATGGCTACACCTTC	CASSTDSPNYGYTF
NA	TRBV21-1	NA	TRBJ2-3	TGTGCCAGCAGTGTAGATTTAGCTACAGTCATGCAAGATACGCAGTATTTT	CASSVDLATVMQDTQYF
TRBD1	TRBV28	many	TRBJ1-5	TGTGCCAGCAGGACCGGGACAGTCAATCAGCCCCAGCATTTT	CASRTGTVNQPQHF
TRBD2	TRBV14	once	TRBJ2-1	TGTGCCAGCAGCCTTCCCTATTTTAGCGGGAGGGCCCGAAGAGCCTGCAATGAGCAGTTCTTC	CASSLPYFSGRARRACNEQFF
TRBD1	TRBV6-5	NA	TRBJ2-3	TGTGCCAGCAGTTACTCGAATAACAGGGGGCGGAGAGATACGCAGTATTTT	CASSYSNNRGRRDTQYF
TRBD2	TRBV6-5	NA	TRBJ2-2	TGTGCCAGCAGTTACCCCGGACTAGCGGGAGGGCCCGCCGGGGAGCTGTTTTTT	CASSYPGLAGGPAGELFF
NA	TRBV28	many	TRBJ2-7	TGTGCCAGCAGTTTGGGCCCAGGAGGTGAGCAGTACTTC	CASSLGPGGEQYF
TRBD1	TRBV7-9	many	TRBJ2-7	TGTGCCAGCAGCTTAGCTGGGGACAGGTTCCACGAGCAGTACTTC	CASSLAGDRFHEQYF
NA	TRBV30	many	TRBJ1-2	TGTGCCTTCAGTTACTATGGCTACACCTTC	CAFSYYGYTF
NA	TRBV12-3/TRBV12-4	many	TRBJ1-3	TGTGCCAGCAGTCCCGCGAACAGGGTAAGAAGGCAAAACACCATATATTTT	CASSPANRVRRQNTIYF
TRBD1	TRBV20-1	many	TRBJ2-3	TGCAGTCTCCTAGACAGGGTAACGGATACGCAGTATTTT	CSLLDRVTDTQYF
NA	TRBV6-1	many	TRBJ2-2	TGTGCCAGCAGTGAAGCTTTCGGTGGGACCGGGGAGCTGTTTTTT	CASSEAFGGTGELFF
NA	TRBV7-2	NA	TRBJ1-5	TGTGCCAGCAGCCCAGGCCAGGGAATGGCTCAGCCCCAGCATTTT	CASSPGQGMAQPQHF
TRBD1	TRBV7-8	many	TRBJ1-2	TGTGCCAGCAGCTTAGCGGGACAGGGAAGGCATGGCTACACCTTC	CASSLAGQGRHGYTF
TRBD1	TRBV6-2/TRBV6-3	NA	TRBJ2-4	TGTGCCAGCAGTTCCCCGGGGACAGGAATTGCCAAAAACATTCAGTACTTC	CASSSPGTGIAKNIQYF
NA	TRBV20-1	many	TRBJ1-5	TGCAGTGCCACCCAAAGAGACCAGCCCCAGCATTTT	CSATQRDQPQHF
TRBD1	TRBV18	many	TRBJ2-2	TGTGCCAGCTCAGTACAGGGGTCCGGGGAGCTGTTTTTT	CASSVQGSGELFF
TRBD1	TRBV11-2	many	TRBJ1-2	TGTGCCAGCAGCTTAGACCCGGGACAGGGGGGTCTTGGCTACACCTTC	CASSLDPGQGGLGYTF